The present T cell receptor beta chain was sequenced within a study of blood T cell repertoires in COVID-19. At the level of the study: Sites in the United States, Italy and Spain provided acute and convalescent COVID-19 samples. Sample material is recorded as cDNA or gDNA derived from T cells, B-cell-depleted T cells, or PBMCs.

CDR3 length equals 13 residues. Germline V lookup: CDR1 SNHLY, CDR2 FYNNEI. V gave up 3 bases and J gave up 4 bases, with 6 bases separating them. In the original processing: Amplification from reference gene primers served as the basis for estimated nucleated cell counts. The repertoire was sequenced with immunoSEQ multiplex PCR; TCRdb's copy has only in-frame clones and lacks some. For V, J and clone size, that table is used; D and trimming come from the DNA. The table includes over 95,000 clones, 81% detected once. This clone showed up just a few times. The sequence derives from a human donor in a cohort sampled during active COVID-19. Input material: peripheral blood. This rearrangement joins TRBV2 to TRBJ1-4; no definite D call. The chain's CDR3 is CASSDRSNEKLFF. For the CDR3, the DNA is TGTGCCAGCAGTGACCGGAGTAATGAAAAACTGTTTTTT. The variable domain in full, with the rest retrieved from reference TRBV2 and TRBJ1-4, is EPEVTQTPSHQVTQMGQEVILRCVPISNHLYFYWYRQILGQKVEFLVSFYNNEISEKSEIFDDQFSVERPDGSNFTLKIRSTKLEDSAMYFCASSDRSNEKLFFGSGTQLSVL.